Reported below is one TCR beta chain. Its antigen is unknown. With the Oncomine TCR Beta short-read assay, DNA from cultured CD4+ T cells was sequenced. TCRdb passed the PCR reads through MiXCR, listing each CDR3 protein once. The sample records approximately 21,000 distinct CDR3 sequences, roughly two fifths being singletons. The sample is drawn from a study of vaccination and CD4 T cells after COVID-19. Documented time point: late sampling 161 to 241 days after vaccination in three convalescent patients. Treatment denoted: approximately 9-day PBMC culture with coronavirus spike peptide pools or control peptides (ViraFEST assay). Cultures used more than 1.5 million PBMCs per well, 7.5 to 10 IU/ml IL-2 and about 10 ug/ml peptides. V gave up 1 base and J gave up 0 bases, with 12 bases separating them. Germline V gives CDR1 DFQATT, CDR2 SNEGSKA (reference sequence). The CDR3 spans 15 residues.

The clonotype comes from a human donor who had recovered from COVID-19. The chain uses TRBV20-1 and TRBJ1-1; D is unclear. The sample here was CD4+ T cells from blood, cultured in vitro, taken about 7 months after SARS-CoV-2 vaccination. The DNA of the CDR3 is TGCAGTGCTAGAGTTTTTCTAGAGCTGAACACTGAAGCTTTCTTT. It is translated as CSARVFLELNTEAFF.